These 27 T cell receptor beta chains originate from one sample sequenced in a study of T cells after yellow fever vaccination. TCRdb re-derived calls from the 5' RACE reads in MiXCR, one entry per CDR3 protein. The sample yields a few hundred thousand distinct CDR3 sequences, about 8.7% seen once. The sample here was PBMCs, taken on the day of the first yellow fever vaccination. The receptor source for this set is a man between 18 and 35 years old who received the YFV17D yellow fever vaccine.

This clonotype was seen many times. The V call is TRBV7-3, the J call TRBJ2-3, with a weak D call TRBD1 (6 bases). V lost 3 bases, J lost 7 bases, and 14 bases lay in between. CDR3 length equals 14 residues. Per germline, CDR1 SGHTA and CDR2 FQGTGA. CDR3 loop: CASSFAGATNTQYF. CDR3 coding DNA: TGTGCCAGCAGCTTCGCAGGGGCGACGAATACGCAGTATTTT.

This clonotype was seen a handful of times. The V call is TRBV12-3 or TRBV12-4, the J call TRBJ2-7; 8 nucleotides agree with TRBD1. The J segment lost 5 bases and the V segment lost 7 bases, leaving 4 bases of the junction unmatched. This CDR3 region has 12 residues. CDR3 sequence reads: CASTKTGDEQYF. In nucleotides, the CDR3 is TGTGCCAGCACCAAGACAGGGGACGAGCAGTACTTC.

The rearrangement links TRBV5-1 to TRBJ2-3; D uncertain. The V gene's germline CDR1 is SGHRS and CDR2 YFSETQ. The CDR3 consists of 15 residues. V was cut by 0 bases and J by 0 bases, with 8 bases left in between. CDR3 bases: TGCGCCAGCAGCTTGGTGCCGCTGAGCACAGATACGCAGTATTTT. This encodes CASSLVPLSTDTQYF.

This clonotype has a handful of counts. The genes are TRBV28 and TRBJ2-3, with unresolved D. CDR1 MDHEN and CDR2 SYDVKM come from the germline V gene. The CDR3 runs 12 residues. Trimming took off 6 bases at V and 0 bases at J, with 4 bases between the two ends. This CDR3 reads CASRLSTDTQYF. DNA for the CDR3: TGTGCCAGCAGGCTGAGCACAGATACGCAGTATTTT.

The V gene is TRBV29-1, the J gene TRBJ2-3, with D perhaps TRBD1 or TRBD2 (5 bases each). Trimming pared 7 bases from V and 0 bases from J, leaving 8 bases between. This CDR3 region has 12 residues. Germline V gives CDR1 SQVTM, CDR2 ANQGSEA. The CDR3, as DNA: TGCAGCGGGGGGAGTAGCACAGATACGCAGTATTTT. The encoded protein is CSGGSSTDTQYF.

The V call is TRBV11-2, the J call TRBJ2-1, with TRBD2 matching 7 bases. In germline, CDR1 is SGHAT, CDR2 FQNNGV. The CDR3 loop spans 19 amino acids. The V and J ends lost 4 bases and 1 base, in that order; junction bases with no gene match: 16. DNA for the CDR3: TGTGCCAGCAGCTCCCGGAGGCGGGGAGGCGGGGGATCCTACAATGAGCAGTTCTTC. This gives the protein CASSSRRRGGGGSYNEQFF. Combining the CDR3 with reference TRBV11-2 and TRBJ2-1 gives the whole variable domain EAGVAQSPRYKIIEKRQSVAFWCNPISGHATLYWYQQILGQGPKLLIQFQNNGVVDDSQLPKDRFSAERLKGVDSTLKIQPAKLEDSAVYLCASSSRRRGGGGSYNEQFFGPGTRLTVL.

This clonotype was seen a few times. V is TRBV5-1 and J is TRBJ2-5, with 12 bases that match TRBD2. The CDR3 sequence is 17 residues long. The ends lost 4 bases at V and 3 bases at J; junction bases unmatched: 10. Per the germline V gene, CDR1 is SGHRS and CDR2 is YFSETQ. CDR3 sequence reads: CASSRPASGGAKETQYF. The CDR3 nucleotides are TGCGCCAGCAGCCGGCCCGCTAGCGGGGGGGCCAAAGAGACCCAGTACTTC.

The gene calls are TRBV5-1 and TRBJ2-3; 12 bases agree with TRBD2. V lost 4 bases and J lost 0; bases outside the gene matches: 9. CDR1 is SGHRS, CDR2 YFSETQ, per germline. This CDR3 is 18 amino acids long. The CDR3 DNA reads TGCGCCAGCAGCGCTACTAGCGGGGGGCCCCTTAGCACAGATACGCAGTATTTT. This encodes CASSATSGGPLSTDTQYF. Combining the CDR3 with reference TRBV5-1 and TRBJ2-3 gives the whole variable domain KAGVTQTPRYLIKTRGQQVTLSCSPISGHRSVSWYQQTPGQGLQFLFEYFSETQRNKGNFPGRFSGRQFSNSRSEMNVSTLELGDSALYLCASSATSGGPLSTDTQYFGPGTRLTVL.

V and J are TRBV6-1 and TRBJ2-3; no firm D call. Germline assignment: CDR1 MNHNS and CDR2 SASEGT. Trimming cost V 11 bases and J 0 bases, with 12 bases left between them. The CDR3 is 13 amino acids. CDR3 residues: CAAKEQSTDTQYF. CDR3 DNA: TGTGCCGCCAAGGAGCAGAGCACAGATACGCAGTATTTT.

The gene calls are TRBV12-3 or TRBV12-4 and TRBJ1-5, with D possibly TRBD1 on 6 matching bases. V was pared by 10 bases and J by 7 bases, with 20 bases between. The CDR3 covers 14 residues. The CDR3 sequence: CATGGGRGGQPQHF. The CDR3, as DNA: TGTGCCACAGGTGGAGGCAGGGGAGGACAGCCCCAGCATTTT.

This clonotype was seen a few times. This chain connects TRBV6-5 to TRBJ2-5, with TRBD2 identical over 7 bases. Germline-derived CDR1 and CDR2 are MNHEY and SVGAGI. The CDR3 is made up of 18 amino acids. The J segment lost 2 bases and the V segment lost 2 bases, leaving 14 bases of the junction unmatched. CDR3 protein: CASSYRASAGVPQETQYF. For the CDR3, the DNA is TGTGCCAGCAGTTACCGGGCTTCCGCGGGGGTTCCTCAAGAGACCCAGTACTTC.

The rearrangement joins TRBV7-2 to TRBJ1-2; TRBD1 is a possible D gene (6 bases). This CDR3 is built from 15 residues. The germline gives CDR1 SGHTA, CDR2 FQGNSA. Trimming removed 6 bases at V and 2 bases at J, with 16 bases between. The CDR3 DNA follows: TGTGCCAGCAGGCCGCAGGGGCCTATAAACTATGGCTACACCTTC. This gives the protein CASRPQGPINYGYTF.

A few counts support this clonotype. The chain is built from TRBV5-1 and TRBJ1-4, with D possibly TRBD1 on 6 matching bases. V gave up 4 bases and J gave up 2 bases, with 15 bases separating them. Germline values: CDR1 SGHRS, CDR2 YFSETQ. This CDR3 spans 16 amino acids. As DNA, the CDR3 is TGCGCCAGCAGCCGAGACAGGCGGACTACTAATGAAAAACTGTTTTTT. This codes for CASSRDRRTTNEKLFF.

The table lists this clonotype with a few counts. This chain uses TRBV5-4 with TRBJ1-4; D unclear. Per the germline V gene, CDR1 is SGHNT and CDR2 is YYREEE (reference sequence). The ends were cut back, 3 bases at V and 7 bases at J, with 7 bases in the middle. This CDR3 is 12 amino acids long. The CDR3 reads CASSSAGEKLFF. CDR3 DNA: TGTGCCAGCAGCTCGGCCGGTGAAAAACTGTTTTTT.

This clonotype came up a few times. The CDR3 protein is CASSPTWIRYYGYTF. In nucleotides, the CDR3 is TGTGCCAGCAGCCCCACGTGGATCAGATACTATGGCTACACCTTC. The J gene is TRBJ1-2, the V gene TRBV7-8; no reliable D call. V dropped 5 bases and J dropped 3 bases, with 16 bases sitting between them. This CDR3 is 15 amino acids long. Germline V CDR1 and CDR2: SGHVS, FQNEAQ.

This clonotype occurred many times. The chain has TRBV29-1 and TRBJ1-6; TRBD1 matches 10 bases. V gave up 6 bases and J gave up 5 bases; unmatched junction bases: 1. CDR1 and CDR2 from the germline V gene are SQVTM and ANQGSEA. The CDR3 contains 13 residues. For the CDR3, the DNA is TGCAGCGTCGGACAGGGGGATAATTCACCCCTCCACTTT. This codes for CSVGQGDNSPLHF.

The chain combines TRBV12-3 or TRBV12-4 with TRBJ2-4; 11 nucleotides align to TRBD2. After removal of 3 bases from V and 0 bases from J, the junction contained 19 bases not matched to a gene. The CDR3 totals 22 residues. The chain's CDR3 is CASSLRWGPSGGPDIAKNIQYF. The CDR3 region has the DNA TGTGCCAGCAGTTTGAGGTGGGGACCTAGCGGGGGGCCCGATATAGCCAAAAACATTCAGTACTTC.

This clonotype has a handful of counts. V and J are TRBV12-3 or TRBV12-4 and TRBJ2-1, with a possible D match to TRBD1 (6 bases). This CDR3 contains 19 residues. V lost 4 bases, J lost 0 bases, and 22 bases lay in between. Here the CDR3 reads CASSSSRGAETYSYNEQFF. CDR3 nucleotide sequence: TGTGCCAGCAGTTCATCCAGGGGTGCGGAGACTTACTCCTACAATGAGCAGTTCTTC.

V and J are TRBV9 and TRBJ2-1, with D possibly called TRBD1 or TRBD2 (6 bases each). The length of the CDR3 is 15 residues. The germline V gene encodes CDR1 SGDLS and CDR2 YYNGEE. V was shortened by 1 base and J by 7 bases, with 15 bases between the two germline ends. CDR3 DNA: TGTGCCAGCAGCGTATACCCAGGGGAGGAGAATGAGCAGTTCTTC. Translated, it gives CASSVYPGEENEQFF.

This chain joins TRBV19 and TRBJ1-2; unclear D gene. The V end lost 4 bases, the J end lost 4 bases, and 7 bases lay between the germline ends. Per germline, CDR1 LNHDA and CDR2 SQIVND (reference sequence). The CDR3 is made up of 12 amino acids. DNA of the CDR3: TGTGCCAGTAGTACGGAGGGCTATGGCTACACCTTC. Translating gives CASSTEGYGYTF.

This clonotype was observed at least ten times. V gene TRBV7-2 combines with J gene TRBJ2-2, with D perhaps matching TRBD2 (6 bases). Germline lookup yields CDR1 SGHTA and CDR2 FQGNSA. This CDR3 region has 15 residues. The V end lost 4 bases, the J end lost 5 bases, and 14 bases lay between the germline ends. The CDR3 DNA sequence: TGTGCCAGCAGCTCGGCCCGGGGGTGGACCGGGGAGCTGTTTTTT. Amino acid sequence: CASSSARGWTGELFF.

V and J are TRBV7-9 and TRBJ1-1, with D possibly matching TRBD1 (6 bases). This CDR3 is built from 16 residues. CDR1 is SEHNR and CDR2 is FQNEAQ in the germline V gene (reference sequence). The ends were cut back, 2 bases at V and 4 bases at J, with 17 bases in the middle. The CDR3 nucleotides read TGTGCCAGCAGCTTACAACCTACAGGGTACGGCACTGAAGCTTTCTTT. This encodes CASSLQPTGYGTEAFF. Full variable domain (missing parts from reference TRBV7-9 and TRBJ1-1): DTGVSQNPRHKITKRGQNVTFRCDPISEHNRLYWYRQTLGQGPEFLTYFQNEAQLEKSRLLSDRFSAERPKGSFSTLEIQRTEQGDSAMYLCASSLQPTGYGTEAFFGQGTRLTVV.

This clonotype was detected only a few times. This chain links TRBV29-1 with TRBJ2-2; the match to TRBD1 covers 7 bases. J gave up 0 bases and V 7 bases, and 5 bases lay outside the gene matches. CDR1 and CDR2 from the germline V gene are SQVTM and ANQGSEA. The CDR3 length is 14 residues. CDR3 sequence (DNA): TGCAGCGCAGGACAGGTTTCGAACACCGGGGAGCTGTTTTTT. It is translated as CSAGQVSNTGELFF.

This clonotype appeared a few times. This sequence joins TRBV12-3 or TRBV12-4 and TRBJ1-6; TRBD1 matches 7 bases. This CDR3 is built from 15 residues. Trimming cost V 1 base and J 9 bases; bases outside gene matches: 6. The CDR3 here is CASSLGEGARSPLHF. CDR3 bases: TGTGCCAGCAGTTTAGGTGAGGGGGCACGTTCACCCCTCCACTTT.

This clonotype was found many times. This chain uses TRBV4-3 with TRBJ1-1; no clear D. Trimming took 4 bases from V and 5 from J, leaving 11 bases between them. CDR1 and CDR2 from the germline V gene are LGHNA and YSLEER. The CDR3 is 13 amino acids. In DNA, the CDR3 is TGCGCCAGCAGCCCGATAGAAGGTACTGAAGCTTTCTTT. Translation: CASSPIEGTEAFF.

The CDR3 bases are TGCGCCAGCAGCTGGGAGGCGAACACCGGGGAGCTGTTTTTT. Translation gives CASSWEANTGELFF. This chain connects TRBV5-1 to TRBJ2-2, with D perhaps TRBD2 (6 bases). V lost 3 bases to trimming and J lost 0 bases, with 6 bases between them. The CDR3 covers 14 residues. Germline V gene lookup returns CDR1 SGHRS and CDR2 YFSETQ.

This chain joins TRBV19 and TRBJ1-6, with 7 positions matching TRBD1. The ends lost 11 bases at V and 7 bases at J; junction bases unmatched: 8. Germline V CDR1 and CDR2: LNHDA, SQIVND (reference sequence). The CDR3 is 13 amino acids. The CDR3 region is CAGGDRENSPLHF. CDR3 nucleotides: TGTGCCGGAGGTGACAGGGAGAATTCACCCCTCCACTTT.